One sample yielded the 26 T cell receptor beta chains listed below, sequenced in a study of blood T cell repertoires in COVID-19. Some clones are missing from TCRdb's copy, which holds only in-frame ones; the method was immunoSEQ multiplex PCR. The sample includes approximately 100,000 clones, approximately 81% seen only once; the top ten take around a tenth. The material sequenced was peripheral blood. Receptors originate from a woman older than 75 with acute or convalescent COVID-19.

Comments on this clone: At one of its ends the junction is not consistent with the germline gene, which may arise from a read error. The chain uses TRBV2 and TRBJ1-2, with D maybe TRBD1 (5 bases). Looked up from germline, CDR1 is SNHLY and CDR2 is FYNNEI. CDR3 size: 12 residues. CDR3 nucleotide sequence: TGTGCCAGCAGTGAGGGGGGGTCCTCTAACGGCTTC. Its translation is CASSEGGSSNGF.

The chain couples TRBV28 to TRBJ1-2, with 10 bases fitting TRBD1. The V gene end was trimmed by 2 bases and the J gene end by 4 bases; junction bases not matched to a gene: 10. The CDR3 contains 17 residues. The germline V gene encodes CDR1 MDHEN and CDR2 SYDVKM. The chain's CDR3 is CASSLGTGDDPIYGYTF. The CDR3, as DNA: TGTGCCAGCAGTTTAGGGACAGGGGACGATCCTATCTATGGCTACACCTTC.

The gene calls are TRBV28 and TRBJ1-4; the match to TRBD1 covers 7 bases. CDR3 length: 15 amino acids. The germline V gene has CDR1 MDHEN and CDR2 SYDVKM. Unmatched junction bases numbered 10, after V lost 4 bases and J lost 8 bases. CDR3 sequence: CASSSERGRGEKLFF. In DNA form, the CDR3 reads TGTGCCAGCAGTTCCGAAAGGGGGCGGGGCGAAAAACTGTTTTTT.

This clone was observed a handful of times. The chain uses TRBV19 and TRBJ1-4, with D possibly being TRBD1 (5 bases). This CDR3 contains 13 residues. The V gene's germline CDR1 is LNHDA and CDR2 SQIVND (reference sequence). Trimming shortened V by 6 bases and J by 4 bases, and 9 bases separated the two germline ends. DNA for the CDR3: TGTGCCAGTAGCGACAGATTTAATGAAAAACTGTTTTTT. Protein sequence: CASSDRFNEKLFF.

The chain employs TRBV7-2 and TRBJ1-2; D gene ambiguous. Trimming removed 4 bases from V and 5 bases from J, with 11 bases in between. CDR3 length: 13 amino acids. CDR1 is SGHTA and CDR2 is FQGNSA in the germline V gene. The CDR3 reads CASSSDGGYGYTF. CDR3 nucleotide sequence: TGTGCCAGCAGCTCGGACGGCGGGTATGGCTACACCTTC. The full variable domain, rest sourced from reference TRBV7-2 and TRBJ1-2, is GAGVSQSPSNKVTEKGKDVELRCDPISGHTALYWYRQSLGQGLEFLIYFQGNSAPDKSGLPSDRFSAERTGGSVSTLTIQRTQQEDSAVYLCASSSDGGYGYTFGSGTRLTVV.

The J gene is TRBJ2-7, the V gene TRBV6-2 or TRBV6-3, with 7 nucleotides matching TRBD1. The trim removed 0 bases at V and 12 bases at J, leaving 8 bases unmatched. The CDR3 totals 13 residues. CDR1 is MNHEY, CDR2 SVGEGT, per germline. CDR3 protein: CASSYSLGQAPYF. CDR3 DNA sequence: TGTGCCAGCAGTTACTCACTAGGACAGGCCCCGTACTTC.

This chain uses TRBV3-1 (or the pseudogene TRBV3-2) with TRBJ1-2; D might be TRBD1 (5 bases). The CDR3 has 14 amino acids. Germline assignment: CDR1 LGHDT and CDR2 YNNKEL (reference sequence). Trimming shortened V by 3 bases and J by 2 bases, and 10 bases separated the two germline ends. The CDR3 sequence: CASSHRQTNYGYTF. CDR3 sequence (DNA): TGTGCCAGCAGCCACCGACAGACGAACTATGGCTACACCTTC.

V usage is TRBV5-6 and J usage is TRBJ1-1; D remains unclear. V gave up 2 bases and J gave up 1 base, with 9 bases separating them. The CDR3 consists of 14 residues. Germline loops: CDR1 SGHDT, CDR2 YYEEEE. This CDR3 is CASSFFSANTEAFF. CDR3 DNA sequence: TGTGCCAGCAGCTTCTTTAGTGCGAACACTGAAGCTTTCTTT.

The chain uses TRBV3-1 (or the pseudogene TRBV3-2) and TRBJ1-6; tentatively, D is TRBD1 (5 bases). CDR1 and CDR2 from the germline V gene are LGHDT and YNNKEL (reference sequence). The CDR3 loop spans 14 amino acids. V lost 0 bases and J lost 10, with 10 bases in between. In nucleotides, the CDR3 is TGTGCCAGCAGCCAAGACAGGGTAGGCTCACCCCTCCACTTT. It specifies CASSQDRVGSPLHF.

V and J are TRBV6-1 and TRBJ1-2, with 9 nucleotides matching TRBD1. This CDR3 comprises 15 residues. The V gene's germline CDR1 is MNHNS and CDR2 SASEGT. The junction had 3 bases not matched to a gene; V was cut back by 2 bases and J by 2 bases. CDR3 in amino acids: CASSEPGTGNYGYTF. The CDR3 coding sequence is TGTGCCAGCAGTGAACCCGGGACAGGGAACTATGGCTACACCTTC.

The rearrangement uses TRBV28 and TRBJ2-3, with D possibly matching TRBD2 (5 bases). V shed 3 bases and J shed 8 bases, with 21 bases lying between them. From germline, CDR1 is MDHEN and CDR2 SYDVKM. The CDR3 covers 16 residues. CDR3 nucleotide sequence: TGTGCCAGCAGTTTTGTGAGGGCAGGAGTAATGGGTACGCAGTATTTT. Encoded protein: CASSFVRAGVMGTQYF.

The chain has TRBV5-1 and TRBJ1-1; a weak D match, TRBD1 (6 bases). V was trimmed by 4 bases and J by 1 base, leaving 8 bases between them. Germline assignment: CDR1 SGHRS and CDR2 YFSETQ. This CDR3 region has 13 residues. DNA for the CDR3: TGCGCCAGCAGCCGGACAGAGAACACTGAAGCTTTCTTT. This encodes CASSRTENTEAFF.

The chain recombines TRBV28 with TRBJ1-2, with 7 bases lining up with TRBD1. The CDR3 is 14 amino acids. Per the germline V gene, CDR1 is MDHEN and CDR2 is SYDVKM. The V and J ends lost 8 bases and 4 bases, in that order; junction bases with no gene match: 10. The CDR3 reads CASSTGQQTYGYTF. CDR3 in DNA: TGTGCCAGCTCTACGGGACAGCAAACCTATGGCTACACCTTC.

This clone appeared a few times. This rearrangement joins TRBV2 to TRBJ2-5; the match to TRBD1 covers 11 bases. This CDR3 contains 14 residues. With V trimmed by 6 bases and J by 4 bases, 4 bases remained unmatched. Germline CDR1 and CDR2: SNHLY and FYNNEI. The CDR3 DNA sequence: TGTGCCAGCAGGGGACAGGGGGTAGGAGAGACCCAGTACTTC. This codes for CASRGQGVGETQYF.

CDR3 loop: CASSFQSGGLETQYF. The CDR3 nucleotides are TGTGCCAGCAGCTTTCAATCGGGGGGTTTAGAGACCCAGTACTTC. The V call is TRBV11-2, the J call TRBJ2-5; the match to TRBD2 covers 7 bases. J lost 4 bases, V lost 3 bases, and 8 bases had no gene match. CDR1 and CDR2 (germline): SGHAT, FQNNGV. The CDR3 is made up of 15 amino acids.

The V call is TRBV7-2, the J call TRBJ1-5, with D hard to call. CDR3 size: 15 residues. The V end was cut by 5 bases, the J end by 0 bases, with 11 bases between. From germline, CDR1 is SGHTA and CDR2 FQGNSA. CDR3 region: CASSQGGLSNQPQHF. CDR3 bases: TGTGCCAGCAGCCAAGGCGGCCTTAGCAATCAGCCCCAGCATTTT.

The CDR3 loop is CASSSAGQGFGQPQHF. The CDR3 DNA sequence: TGTGCCAGCAGCTCGGCGGGACAGGGGTTTGGTCAGCCCCAGCATTTT. The chain couples TRBV7-8 to TRBJ1-5, with 10 bases matching TRBD1. V dropped 4 bases and J dropped 6; count of bases not matched to a gene: 9. CDR3 length equals 16 residues. Germline V gives CDR1 SGHVS, CDR2 FQNEAQ.

This chain connects TRBV2 to TRBJ1-5, with 10 bases identical to TRBD1. The CDR3 length is 14 residues. V trimming: 7 bases; J trimming: 4 bases; junction bases outside the gene matches: 4. Looked up from germline, CDR1 is SNHLY and CDR2 is FYNNEI. The CDR3 region is CASTPGQGNQPQHF. Written as DNA, the CDR3 is TGTGCCAGCACTCCGGGACAGGGGAATCAGCCCCAGCATTTT.

J is TRBJ2-5 and V is TRBV5-1; the D gene is possibly TRBD2 (7 bases). Germline V gene data show CDR1 as SGHRS and CDR2 as YFSETQ. The CDR3 has 15 residues. The germline V and J ends were trimmed by 5 bases and 4 bases, with 18 bases remaining between them. CDR3 coding DNA: TGCGCCAGCAGGCGGGGGACGGCGGGGGCAGAGACCCAGTACTTC. This codes for CASRRGTAGAETQYF. Variable domain in full (rest from reference TRBV5-1 and TRBJ2-5): KAGVTQTPRYLIKTRGQQVTLSCSPISGHRSVSWYQQTPGQGLQFLFEYFSETQRNKGNFPGRFSGRQFSNSRSEMNVSTLELGDSALYLCASRRGTAGAETQYFGPGTRLLVL.

The J gene is TRBJ2-7, the V gene TRBV13, with 7 bases lining up with TRBD1. The CDR3 is made up of 14 amino acids. Germline CDR1 and CDR2: PRHDT and FYEKMQ (reference sequence). Trimming at V came to 4 bases and at J to 6 bases, leaving 9 bases not matched to a gene. Here the CDR3 reads CASSYTGARIEQYF. The DNA for the CDR3 is TGTGCCAGCAGCTACACAGGGGCCAGGATCGAGCAGTACTTC.

The J gene is TRBJ1-4, the V gene TRBV19, with 9 bases identical to TRBD1. Germline V gives CDR1 LNHDA, CDR2 SQIVND (reference sequence). CDR3 length equals 16 residues. With 1 base clipped from V and 7 bases from J, the junction kept 7 bases outside the gene matches. The CDR3 DNA is TGTGCCAGTAGTATAGTCACAGGGGGCGCCGGTGAAAAACTGTTTTTT. Translating it yields CASSIVTGGAGEKLFF.

The genes are TRBV7-2 and TRBJ1-2; D not certain. Trimming stripped 1 base from V and 4 bases from J, with 13 bases between. The V gene's germline CDR1 is SGHTA and CDR2 FQGNSA. This CDR3 is 15 amino acids long. The CDR3 reads CASSLGALSGYGYTF. The CDR3 coding sequence is TGTGCCAGCAGCTTAGGAGCGCTATCGGGCTATGGCTACACCTTC.

This clone was counted a few times. This rearrangement joins TRBV4-2 to TRBJ1-4, with TRBD1 matching 11 bases. Germline CDR1 is LGHNA and CDR2 is YNFKEQ. With V trimmed by 0 bases and J by 8 bases, 5 bases remained unmatched. The CDR3 covers 16 residues. This CDR3 reads CASSQDRTGGLEKLFF. The CDR3 DNA sequence: TGTGCCAGCAGCCAAGATAGGACAGGGGGCCTCGAAAAACTGTTTTTT.

The chain is built from TRBV27 and TRBJ2-2, with D possibly TRBD1 on 6 matching bases. This CDR3 is built from 15 residues. V lost 7 bases and J 3 bases, leaving 15 bases between the germline ends. Germline V gene sequence: CDR1 MNHEY, CDR2 SMNVEV (reference sequence). DNA for the CDR3: TGTGCCAGCACGGCCGGGACACATTACACCGGGGAGCTGTTTTTT. Its translation is CASTAGTHYTGELFF.

This clone was found once. The CDR3 region is CASSAPSGGSFEQFF. In DNA form, the CDR3 reads TGTGCCAGCAGTGCACCTAGCGGGGGGTCATTTGAGCAGTTCTTC. This sequence joins TRBV2 and TRBJ2-1, with 11 positions matching TRBD2. Trimming at V came to 4 bases and at J to 9 bases, leaving 8 bases not matched to a gene. The CDR3 totals 15 residues. Germline CDR1 and CDR2: SNHLY and FYNNEI.

The rearrangement joins TRBV6-5 to TRBJ1-5, with TRBD1 matching over 7 bases. This CDR3 contains 14 residues. Trimming removed 4 bases from V and 3 bases from J; junction bases left unmatched: 3. Germline V CDR1 and CDR2: MNHEY, SVGAGI. The CDR3 sequence is CASSLGGFNQPQHF. Here the CDR3 DNA reads TGTGCCAGCAGTTTAGGGGGCTTCAATCAGCCCCAGCATTTT.